A selection of T cell receptor beta chains follows, all from one sample in a study of T cells in localized non-small cell lung cancer. The data were produced by immunoSEQ multiplex PCR, yet TCRdb's version contains in-frame clones alone and is incomplete. The data show about 27,000 clones, approximately 86% seen once. This sample comprised peripheral blood, obtained before any cancer treatment. These receptors all come from a female donor at least 60 years old with stage II squamous cell lung carcinoma. Each CDR3 is given with its conserved first and last residue. Each record gives: V gene, CDR3 length, J gene, D gene, clone size, CDR3 protein, CDR3 DNA. A D gene is named only where the DNA matches it firmly. Clone size is not always given. Where it is, it says once, few, many or a class for expanded clones.

TRBV30	14	TRBJ2-4	NA	NA	CACIYREAKNIQYF	TGTGCCTGTATATACAGGGAAGCCAAAAACATTCAGTACTTC
TRBV6-5	16	TRBJ2-3	TRBD2	NA	CASSYSMGLGGDTQYF	TGTGCCAGCAGTTACAGTATGGGACTAGGCGGGGATACGCAGTATTTT
TRBV28	12	TRBJ2-5	NA	NA	CASSLQQETQYF	TGTGCCAGCAGTTTGCAGCAAGAGACCCAGTACTTC
TRBV6-6	9	TRBJ2-1	NA	NA	CARSVPVVF	TGTGCCAGATCCGTCCCGGTGGTCTTC
TRBV5-1	15	TRBJ2-2	NA	few	CASSPRVADTGELFF	TGCGCCAGCAGCCCCCGGGTTGCCGACACCGGGGAGCTGTTTTTT
TRBV6-1	11	TRBJ1-6	NA	NA	CASTDYSPLHF	TGTGCCAGCACGGACTATTCACCCCTCCACTTT
TRBV7-9	16	TRBJ1-4	TRBD1	once	CASSLAGTGRNEKLFF	TGTGCCAGCAGCTTAGCCGGGACAGGTCGGAATGAAAAACTGTTTTTT
TRBV7-8	16	TRBJ2-3	TRBD2	NA	CASTFSEAGGTDTQYF	TGTGCCAGCACCTTCTCGGAAGCGGGAGGCACAGATACGCAGTATTTT
TRBV6-6	15	TRBJ1-5	NA	NA	CASSYSSQGNQPQHF	TGTGCCAGCAGTTACTCTAGCCAGGGCAATCAGCCCCAGCATTTT
TRBV30	14	TRBJ2-2	NA	NA	CAWSGRGGGGELFF	TGTGCCTGGAGCGGCAGGGGCGGCGGCGGGGAGCTGTTTTTT
TRBV28	15	TRBJ1-4	TRBD1	NA	CASSPKTGGDEKLFF	TGCGCCAGCAGTCCAAAGACAGGGGGTGATGAAAAACTGTTTTTT
TRBV9	16	TRBJ2-2	NA	NA	CASSAQPGGDTGELFF	TGTGCCAGCAGCGCCCAACCTGGAGGTGACACCGGGGAGCTGTTTTTT
TRBV7-2	16	TRBJ2-3	TRBD2	NA	CASSLQGTSGTDTQYF	TGTGCCAGCAGCTTACAAGGCACTAGCGGCACAGATACGCAGTATTTT
TRBV7-3	15	TRBJ1-2	NA	few	CASSPNSSLRDGYTF	TGTGCCAGCAGCCCGAACAGCTCACTAAGGGATGGCTACACCTTC
TRBV19	16	TRBJ2-3	TRBD2	NA	CASSPRTSWRTDTQYF	TGTGCCAGTAGTCCGAGGACTAGCTGGCGCACAGATACGCAGTATTTT
TRBV2	12	TRBJ1-1	NA	NA	CASSGGGGEAFF	TGTGCCAGCAGTGGAGGTGGTGGTGAAGCTTTCTTT
TRBV5-8	15	TRBJ2-3	TRBD1	NA	CASSLGQGVTDTQYF	TGTGCCAGCAGCTTGGGACAGGGGGTCACAGATACGCAGTATTTT
TRBV19	13	TRBJ2-7	NA	once	CASSIGAADEQYF	TGTGCCAGTAGTATTGGGGCAGCCGACGAGCAGTACTTC
TRBV10-1	14	TRBJ1-5	NA	few	CASSAVGSHQPQHF	TGCGCCAGCAGTGCAGTGGGGAGCCATCAGCCCCAGCATTTT
TRBV2	13	TRBJ1-2	NA	NA	CASGEGTGYGYTF	TGTGCCAGCGGAGAAGGGACGGGCTATGGCTACACCTTC
TRBV5-6	11	TRBJ2-3	NA	NA	CASSVRDTQYF	TGTGCCAGCAGCGTCAGGGATACGCAGTATTTT
TRBV25-1	10	TRBJ1-2	NA	NA	CASSDHGYTF	TGTGCCAGCAGTGACCATGGCTACACCTTC
TRBV25-1	14	TRBJ1-1	NA	NA	CASSGFGLNTEAFF	TGTGCCAGCAGTGGGTTCGGGCTGAACACTGAAGCTTTCTTT
TRBV7-9	14	TRBJ1-5	NA	NA	CASGYGGSNQPQHF	TGTGCCAGCGGGTACGGAGGTAGCAATCAGCCCCAGCATTTT
TRBV4-3	15	TRBJ1-1	NA	NA	CASSPNDIMNTEAFF	TGCGCCAGCAGCCCTAACGACATCATGAACACTGAAGCTTTCTTT
TRBV5-4	15	TRBJ2-5	TRBD1	NA	CASSQGGQGEETQYF	TGTGCCAGCAGCCAGGGTGGACAGGGAGAAGAGACCCAGTACTTC
TRBV19	14	TRBJ1-1	NA	few	CASSGRDGNGEAFF	TGTGCCAGTAGTGGCAGGGACGGCAACGGTGAAGCTTTCTTT